Listed below are T cell receptor beta chains from one sample, sequenced in a study of cytomegalovirus exposure and HLA in healthy donors. Clones were sequenced by immunoSEQ multiplex PCR, and TCRdb holds only the in-frame ones, with some missing. Of fewer than 250,000 clones in the sample, around three quarters were seen once. What was sequenced was PBMCs. These receptors came from a man aged 40-55 years in good health and CMV-seronegative. CDR3s leave out the opening cysteine and the closing phenylalanine or tryptophan.

J gene,V gene,CDR3 protein
TRBJ1-2,TRBV7-9,ASSFRDWPYGYT
TRBJ1-5,TRBV2,ASSDAGATQPQH
TRBJ2-5,TRBV28,ASSSGQLQETQY
TRBJ1-1,TRBV5-4,ASSPEILRRTEAF
TRBJ1-1,TRBV9,ASSGGTGDLNTEAF
TRBJ1-4,TRBV18,ASSPGPTNEKLF
TRBJ2-1,TRBV25-1,ASSATGYNEQF
TRBJ1-4,TRBV6-5,ASSYSGGKLF
TRBJ2-7,TRBV7-2,ASTSSSGSYEQY
TRBJ1-3,TRBV19,ASSIDPPGRTRGAIY
TRBJ2-5,TRBV6-6,ASSLAGGSQETQY
-,TRBV4-2,ASSQAGGELYEQY
TRBJ2-7,TRBV18,ASSSLGLAGEDEQY
TRBJ1-5,TRBV7-9,ASSSGTGSNQPQH
TRBJ2-5,TRBV7-9,ASSYESTGGATQY
TRBJ2-3,TRBV18,ASSQRTSAIDTQY
TRBJ2-3,TRBV28,ASSLGLSKRGTDTQY
TRBJ2-1,TRBV9,ASSPLLAGINEQF
TRBJ1-2,TRBV29-1,SVVDSIYGYT
TRBJ2-7,TRBV9,ASSLEAGVSSYEQY
TRBJ2-1,TRBV7-9,ASSHGGGRKGHNEQF
TRBJ2-2,TRBV4-1,ASSQEAAQIRELF
TRBJ2-7,TRBV28,ASSSYSSGSNPEQY
TRBJ1-6,TRBV6-5,ASSYGGSSYNSPLH
TRBJ2-5,TRBV7-2,ASSRGQGETQY
TRBJ2-3,TRBV5-1,ASSLAPGSDTQY
TRBJ2-2,TRBV19,ASSIEDWSGELF
TRBJ2-1,TRBV2,ASSEVGGPRNLNEQF
TRBJ2-2,TRBV5-1,ASSQDSNTGELF
TRBJ1-6,TRBV7-2,ASSLDRSLNSPLH